This TCR beta chain is from a study of blood T cell repertoires in COVID-19. Per the original methods: By means of reference gene primer amplification, nucleated cell counts were estimated. Produced via immunoSEQ multiplex PCR; TCRdb's table is partial and in-frame only. That table is the source of V, J and clone size, and D and trimming were worked out from the DNA. The data contain about 160,000 clones, 65% to 85% of them seen just once; the ten biggest clones take up 11%. Germline trimming cut 11 bases from V and 7 bases from J; bases unmatched to any gene: 13. This CDR3 region has 14 residues. Germline V CDR1 and CDR2: WNHNN, SYGVQD (reference sequence).

The sample was peripheral blood. J is TRBJ2-1 and V is TRBV10-1; 8 bases agree with TRBD2. This TCR was recovered from a man aged 55 to 70 with active or convalescent COVID-19. The chain's CDR3 is CALAGAGGGNEQFF. CDR3 bases: TGCGCCCTAGCCGGGGCGGGAGGAGGGAATGAGCAGTTCTTC.